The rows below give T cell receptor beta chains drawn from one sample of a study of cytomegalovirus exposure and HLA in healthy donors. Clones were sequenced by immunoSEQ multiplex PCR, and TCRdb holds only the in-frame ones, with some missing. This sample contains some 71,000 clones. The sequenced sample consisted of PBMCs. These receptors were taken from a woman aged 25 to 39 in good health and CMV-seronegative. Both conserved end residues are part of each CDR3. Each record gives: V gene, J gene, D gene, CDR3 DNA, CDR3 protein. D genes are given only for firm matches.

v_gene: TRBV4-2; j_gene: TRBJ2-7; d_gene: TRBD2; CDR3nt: TGTGCCAGCAGCCAAGAAGGGAGCGGGGTGCCCTACGAGCAGTACTTC; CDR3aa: CASSQEGSGVPYEQYF
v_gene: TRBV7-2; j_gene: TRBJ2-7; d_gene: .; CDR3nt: TGTGCCAGCAGCCCCTTCGGCGAGCAGTACTTC; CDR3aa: CASSPFGEQYF
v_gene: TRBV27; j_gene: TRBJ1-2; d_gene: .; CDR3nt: TGTGCCAGCAGTTTATCGCGACAGTATGGCTACACCTTC; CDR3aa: CASSLSRQYGYTF
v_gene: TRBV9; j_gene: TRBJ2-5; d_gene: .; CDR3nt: TGTGCCAGCAGCGTAGGCGATAGGGGCCAAGAGACCCAGTACTTC; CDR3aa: CASSVGDRGQETQYF
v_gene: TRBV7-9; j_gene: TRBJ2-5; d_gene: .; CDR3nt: TGTGCCAGCAGCTTAGGACTATCGGAACGAGAGACCCAGTACTTC; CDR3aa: CASSLGLSERETQYF
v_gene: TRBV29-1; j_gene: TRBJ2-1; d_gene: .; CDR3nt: TGCAGCCCAGGGGGGTTTGACAATGAGCAGTTCTTC; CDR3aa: CSPGGFDNEQFF
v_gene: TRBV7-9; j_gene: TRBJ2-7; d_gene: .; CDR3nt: TGTGCCAGCAGCTTACAAACAGGCCAATCCTACGAGCAGTACTTC; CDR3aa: CASSLQTGQSYEQYF
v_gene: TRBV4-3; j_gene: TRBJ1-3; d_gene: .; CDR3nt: TGCGCCAGCAGCCACGGGATCTCTGGAAACACCATATATTTT; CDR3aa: CASSHGISGNTIYF
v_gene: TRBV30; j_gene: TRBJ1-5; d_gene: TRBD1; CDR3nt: TGTGCCTGGAGTGGAGGGACAGGGGGACAGCCCCAGCATTTT; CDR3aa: CAWSGGTGGQPQHF
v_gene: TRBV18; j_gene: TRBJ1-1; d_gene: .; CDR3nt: TGTGCCAGCTCCCGCGGGACCGATGTGAACACTGAAGCTTTCTTT; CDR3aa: CASSRGTDVNTEAFF
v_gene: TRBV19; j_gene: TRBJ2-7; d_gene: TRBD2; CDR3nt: TGTGCCAGTAGTGTGGTCGGGACTACAACCTACGAGCAGTACTTC; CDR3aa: CASSVVGTTTYEQYF
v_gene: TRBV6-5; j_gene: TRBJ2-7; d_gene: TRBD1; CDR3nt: TGTGCCAGCAGTCGGGACAGGGGGGCCTACGAGCAGTACTTC; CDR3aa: CASSRDRGAYEQYF
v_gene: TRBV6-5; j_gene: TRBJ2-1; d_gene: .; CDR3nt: TGTGCCAGCAAGGTTAGCGGCTTATCAGATGAGCAGTTCTTC; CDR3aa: CASKVSGLSDEQFF
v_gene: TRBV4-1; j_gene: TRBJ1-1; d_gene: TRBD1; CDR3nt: TGCGCCAGCAGCTCACAGGGGATGAACACTGAAGCTTTCTTT; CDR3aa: CASSSQGMNTEAFF
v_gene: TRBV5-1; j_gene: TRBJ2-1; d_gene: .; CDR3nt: TGCGCCAGCAGGGTACAGGGAGCTTCCAATGAGCAGTTCTTC; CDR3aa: CASRVQGASNEQFF
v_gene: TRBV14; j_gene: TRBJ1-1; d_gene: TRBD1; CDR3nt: TGTGCCAGCAGCCACCTAGGACAGGGGGGTAGCACTGAAGCTTTCTTT; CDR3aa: CASSHLGQGGSTEAFF
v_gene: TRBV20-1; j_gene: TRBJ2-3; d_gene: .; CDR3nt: TGCAGTGCATCAGTGGCAGATACGCAGTATTTT; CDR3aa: CSASVADTQYF
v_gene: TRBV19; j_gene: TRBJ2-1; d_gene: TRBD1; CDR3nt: TGTGCCAGTAGTCATTACAGGGGGACGGGCAATGAGCAGTTCTTC; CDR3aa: CASSHYRGTGNEQFF
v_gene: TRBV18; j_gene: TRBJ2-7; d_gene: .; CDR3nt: TGTGCCAGCTCACAATCAGGGTTTAGCGAGCAGTACTTC; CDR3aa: CASSQSGFSEQYF
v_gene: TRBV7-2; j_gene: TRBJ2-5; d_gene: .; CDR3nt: TGTGCCAGCGTGCGGGGTTTTGTGGAGGAGACCCAGTACTTC; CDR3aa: CASVRGFVEETQYF
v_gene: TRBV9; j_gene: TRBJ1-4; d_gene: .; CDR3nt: TGTGCCAGCAGCGGGGGACTGAGGGTGGAAAAACTGTTTTTT; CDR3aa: CASSGGLRVEKLFF
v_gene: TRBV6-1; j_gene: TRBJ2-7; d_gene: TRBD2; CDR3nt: TGTGCCAGCAGTGAAGTACTAGCGGGGGGCCCGAGGTTCCACGAGCAGTACTTC; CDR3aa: CASSEVLAGGPRFHEQYF
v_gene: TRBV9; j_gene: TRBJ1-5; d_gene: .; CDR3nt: TGTGCCAGCAGCTTAACAGGGAGCAATCAGCCCCAGCATTTT; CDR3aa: CASSLTGSNQPQHF
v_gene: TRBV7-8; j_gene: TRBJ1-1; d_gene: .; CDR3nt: TGTGCCAGCACCAAGGGGGTAGGCACTGAAGCTTTCTTT; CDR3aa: CASTKGVGTEAFF
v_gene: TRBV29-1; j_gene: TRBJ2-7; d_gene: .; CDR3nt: TGCAGCGTTGTTCGGGGCTCCTACGAGCAGTACTTC; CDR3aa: CSVVRGSYEQYF
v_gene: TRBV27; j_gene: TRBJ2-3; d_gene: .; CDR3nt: TGTGCCAGCAGTTTGGGGCGAGCCGCAGATACGCAGTATTTT; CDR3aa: CASSLGRAADTQYF
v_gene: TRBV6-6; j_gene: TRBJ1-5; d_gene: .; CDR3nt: TGTGCCACCACGGACAGCTCTAGCAATCAGCCCCAGCATTTT; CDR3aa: CATTDSSSNQPQHF
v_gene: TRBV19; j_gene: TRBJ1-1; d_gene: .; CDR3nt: TGTGCCAGTAGTACCGGACGCCGGGGAGGCACTGAAGCTTTCTTT; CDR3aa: CASSTGRRGGTEAFF
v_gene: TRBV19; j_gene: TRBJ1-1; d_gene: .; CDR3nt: TGTGCCAGTAGTTTAATCCATCGGGTGGGCACTGAAGCTTTCTTT; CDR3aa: CASSLIHRVGTEAFF
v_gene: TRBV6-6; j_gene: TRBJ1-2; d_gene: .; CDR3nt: TGTGCCAGCAGTCCTCGGGAGTTCTCCTATGGCTACACCTTC; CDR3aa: CASSPREFSYGYTF